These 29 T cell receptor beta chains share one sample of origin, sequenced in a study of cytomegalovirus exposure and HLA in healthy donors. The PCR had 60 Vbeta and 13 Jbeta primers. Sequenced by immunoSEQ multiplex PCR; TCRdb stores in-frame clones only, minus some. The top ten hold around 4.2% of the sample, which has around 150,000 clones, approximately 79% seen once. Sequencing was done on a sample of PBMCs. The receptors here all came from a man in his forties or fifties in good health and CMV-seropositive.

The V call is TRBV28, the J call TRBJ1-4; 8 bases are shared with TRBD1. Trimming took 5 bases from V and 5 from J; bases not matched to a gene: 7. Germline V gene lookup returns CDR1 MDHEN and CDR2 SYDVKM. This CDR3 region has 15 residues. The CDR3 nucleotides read TGTGCCAGCAGTGCTAGGGGACAGGCCAATGAAAAACTGTTTTTT. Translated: CASSARGQANEKLFF. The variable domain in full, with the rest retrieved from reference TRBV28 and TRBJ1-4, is DVKVTQSSRYLVKRTGEKVFLECVQDMDHENMFWYRQDPGLGLRLIYFSYDVKMKEKGDIPEGYSVSREKKERFSLILESASTNQTSMYLCASSARGQANEKLFFGSGTQLSVL.

The CDR3 coding sequence is TGTGCCAGCAGGCCGGGACATTCGTACCAAGAGACCCAGTACTTC. It encodes CASRPGHSYQETQYF. The rearrangement uses TRBV6-1 and TRBJ2-5; tentatively, D is TRBD1 (6 bases). V gave up 6 bases and J gave up 0 bases, with 14 bases separating them. This CDR3 spans 15 amino acids. The germline gives CDR1 MNHNS, CDR2 SASEGT.

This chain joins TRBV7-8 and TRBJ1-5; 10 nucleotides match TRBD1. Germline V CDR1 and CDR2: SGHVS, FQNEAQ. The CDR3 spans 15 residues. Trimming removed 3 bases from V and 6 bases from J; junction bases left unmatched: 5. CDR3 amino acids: CASSLQTGGGQPQHF. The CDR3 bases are TGTGCCAGCAGCTTGCAGACAGGGGGCGGTCAGCCCCAGCATTTT.

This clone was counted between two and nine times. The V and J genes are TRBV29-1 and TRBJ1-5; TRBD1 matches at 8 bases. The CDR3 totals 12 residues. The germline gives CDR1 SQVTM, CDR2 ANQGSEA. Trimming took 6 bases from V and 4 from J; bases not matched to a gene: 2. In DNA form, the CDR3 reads TGCAGCGTAGGACAGGGAAATCAGCCCCAGCATTTT. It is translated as CSVGQGNQPQHF.

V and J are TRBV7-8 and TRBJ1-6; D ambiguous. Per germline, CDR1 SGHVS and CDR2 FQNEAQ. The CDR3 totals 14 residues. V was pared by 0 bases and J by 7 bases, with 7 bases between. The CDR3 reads CASSLAQANSPLHF. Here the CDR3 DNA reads TGTGCCAGCAGCTTAGCCCAGGCGAATTCACCCCTCCACTTT.

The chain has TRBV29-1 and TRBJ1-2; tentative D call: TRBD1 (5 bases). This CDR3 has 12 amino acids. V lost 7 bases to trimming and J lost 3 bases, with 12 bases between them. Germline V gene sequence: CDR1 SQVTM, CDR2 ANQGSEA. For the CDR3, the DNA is TGCAGCGCCGAAGGGACTTACTATGGCTACACCTTC. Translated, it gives CSAEGTYYGYTF. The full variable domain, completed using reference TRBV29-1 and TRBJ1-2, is SAVISQKPSRDICQRGTSLTIQCQVDSQVTMMFWYRQQPGQSLTLIATANQGSEATYESGFVIDKFPISRPNLTFSTLTVSNMSPEDSSIYLCSAEGTYYGYTFGSGTRLTVV.

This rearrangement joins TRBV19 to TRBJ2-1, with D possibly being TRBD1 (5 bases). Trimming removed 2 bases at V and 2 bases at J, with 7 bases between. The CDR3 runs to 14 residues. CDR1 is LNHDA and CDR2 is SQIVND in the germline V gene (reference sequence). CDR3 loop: CASSIRGTYNEQFF. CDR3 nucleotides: TGTGCCAGTAGTATAAGGGGAACCTACAATGAGCAGTTCTTC.

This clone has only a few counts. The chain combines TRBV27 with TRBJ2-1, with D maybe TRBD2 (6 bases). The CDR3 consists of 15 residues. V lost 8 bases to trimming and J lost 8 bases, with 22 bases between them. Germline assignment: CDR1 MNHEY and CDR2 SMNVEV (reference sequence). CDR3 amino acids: CASCTGTSAWDEQFF. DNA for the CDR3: TGTGCCAGCTGTACCGGGACTTCGGCCTGGGATGAGCAGTTCTTC.

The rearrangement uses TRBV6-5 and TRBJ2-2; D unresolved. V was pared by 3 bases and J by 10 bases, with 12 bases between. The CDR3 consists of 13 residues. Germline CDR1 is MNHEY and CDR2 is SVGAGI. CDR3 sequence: CASSYWQAEELFF. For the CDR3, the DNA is TGTGCCAGCAGTTATTGGCAGGCAGAGGAGCTGTTTTTT.

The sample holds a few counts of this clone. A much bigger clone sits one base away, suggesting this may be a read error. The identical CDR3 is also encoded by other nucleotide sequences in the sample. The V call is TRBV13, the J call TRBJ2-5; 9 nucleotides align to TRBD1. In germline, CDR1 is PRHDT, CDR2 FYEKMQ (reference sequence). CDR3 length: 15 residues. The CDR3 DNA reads TGCGCCAGCAGCTTCGGACAGGGGATGGGGGAGACCCAGTACTTC. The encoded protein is CASSFGQGMGETQYF.

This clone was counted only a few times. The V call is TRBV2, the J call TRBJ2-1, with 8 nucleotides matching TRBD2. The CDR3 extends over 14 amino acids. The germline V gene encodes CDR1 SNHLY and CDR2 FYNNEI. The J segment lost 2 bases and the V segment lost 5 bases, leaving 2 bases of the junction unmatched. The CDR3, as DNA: TGTGCCAGCAGTTCAGCGGGGGCCTACAATGAGCAGTTCTTC. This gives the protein CASSSAGAYNEQFF.

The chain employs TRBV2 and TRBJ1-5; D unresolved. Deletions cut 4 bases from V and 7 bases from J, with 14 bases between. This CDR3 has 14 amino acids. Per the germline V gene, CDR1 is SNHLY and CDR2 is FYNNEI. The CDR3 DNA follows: TGTGCCAGCAGTGCCAGGTCGGCACAACAGCCCCAGCATTTT. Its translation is CASSARSAQQPQHF.

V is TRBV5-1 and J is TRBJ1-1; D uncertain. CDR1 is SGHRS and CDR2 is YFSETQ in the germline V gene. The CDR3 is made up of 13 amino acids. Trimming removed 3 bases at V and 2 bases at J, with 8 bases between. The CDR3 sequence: CASSSGVNTEAFF. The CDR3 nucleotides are TGCGCCAGCAGCTCGGGAGTTAACACTGAAGCTTTCTTT.

The CDR3 region is CASSLRQQIMNTEAFF. The DNA of the CDR3 is TGTGCCAGCAGCCTTCGACAGCAAATCATGAACACTGAAGCTTTCTTT. This chain joins TRBV13 and TRBJ1-1; maybe TRBD1 (5 bases). The CDR3 has 16 amino acids. Trimming shortened V by 5 bases and J by 0 bases, and 16 bases separated the two germline ends. Germline V gene lookup returns CDR1 PRHDT and CDR2 FYEKMQ (reference sequence).

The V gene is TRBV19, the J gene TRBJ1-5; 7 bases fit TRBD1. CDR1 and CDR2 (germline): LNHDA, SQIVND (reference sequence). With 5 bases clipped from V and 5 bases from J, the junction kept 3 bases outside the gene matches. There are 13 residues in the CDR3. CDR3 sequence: CASSLTGDQPQHF. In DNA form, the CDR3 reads TGTGCCAGTAGTCTCACAGGGGATCAGCCCCAGCATTTT.

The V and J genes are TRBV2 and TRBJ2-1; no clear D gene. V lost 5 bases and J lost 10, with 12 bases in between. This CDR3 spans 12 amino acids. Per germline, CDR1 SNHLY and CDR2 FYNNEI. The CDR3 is CASSTINGEQFF. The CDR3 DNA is TGTGCCAGCAGTACAATAAACGGGGAGCAGTTCTTC.

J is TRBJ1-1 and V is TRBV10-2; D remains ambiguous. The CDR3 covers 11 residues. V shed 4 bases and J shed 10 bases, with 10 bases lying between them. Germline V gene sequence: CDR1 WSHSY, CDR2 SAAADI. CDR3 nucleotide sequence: TGCGCCAGCAGTGGACAATCCGTAGCTTTCTTT. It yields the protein CASSGQSVAFF.

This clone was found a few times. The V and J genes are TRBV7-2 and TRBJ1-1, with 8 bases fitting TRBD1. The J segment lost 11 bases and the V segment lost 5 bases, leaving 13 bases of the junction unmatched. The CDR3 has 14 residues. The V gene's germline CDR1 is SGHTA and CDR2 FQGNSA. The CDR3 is CASSPTPTGAKAFF. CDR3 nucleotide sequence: TGTGCCAGCAGCCCGACCCCGACAGGGGCAAAGGCTTTCTTT.

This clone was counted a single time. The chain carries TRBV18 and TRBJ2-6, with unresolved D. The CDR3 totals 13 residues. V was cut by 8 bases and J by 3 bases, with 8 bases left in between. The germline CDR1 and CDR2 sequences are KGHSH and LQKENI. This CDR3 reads CASHTGGANVLTF. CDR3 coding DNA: TGTGCCAGCCACACGGGTGGGGCCAACGTCCTGACTTTC.

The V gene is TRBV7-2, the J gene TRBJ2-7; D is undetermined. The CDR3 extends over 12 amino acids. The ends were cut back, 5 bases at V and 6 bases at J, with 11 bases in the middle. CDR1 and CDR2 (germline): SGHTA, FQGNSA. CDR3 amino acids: CASSALGREQYF. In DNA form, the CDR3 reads TGTGCCAGCAGCGCCCTAGGCCGCGAGCAGTACTTC.

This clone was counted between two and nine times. CDR3 in amino acids: CASSQDSGIADTQYF. Written as DNA, the CDR3 is TGTGCCAGCAGCCAGGACTCGGGTATTGCGGATACGCAGTATTTT. The rearrangement uses TRBV14 and TRBJ2-3; tentative D call: TRBD2 (5 bases). Germline loops: CDR1 SGHDN, CDR2 FVKESK. Trimming left V 3 bases short and J 6 bases short, with 16 bases between. This CDR3 has 15 residues.

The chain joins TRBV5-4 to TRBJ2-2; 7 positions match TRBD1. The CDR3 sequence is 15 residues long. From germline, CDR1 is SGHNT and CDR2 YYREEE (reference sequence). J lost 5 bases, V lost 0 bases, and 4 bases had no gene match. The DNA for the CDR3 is TGTGCCAGCAGCTTGGCGAGGGGGCGGACCGGGGAGCTGTTTTTT. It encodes CASSLARGRTGELFF.

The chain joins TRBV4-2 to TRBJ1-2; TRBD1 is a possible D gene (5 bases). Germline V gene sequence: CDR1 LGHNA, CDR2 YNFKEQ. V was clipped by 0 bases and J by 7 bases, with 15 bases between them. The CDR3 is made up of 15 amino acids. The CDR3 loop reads CASSQEIERGTGYTF. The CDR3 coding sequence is TGTGCCAGCAGCCAAGAAATTGAACGGGGGACTGGCTACACCTTC.

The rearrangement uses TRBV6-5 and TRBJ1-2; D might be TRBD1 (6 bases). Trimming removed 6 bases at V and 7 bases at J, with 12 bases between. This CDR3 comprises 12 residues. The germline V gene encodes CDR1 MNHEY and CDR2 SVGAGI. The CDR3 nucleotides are TGTGCCAGCAGAGAGGGGGGGGTTGGCTACACCTTC. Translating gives CASREGGVGYTF.

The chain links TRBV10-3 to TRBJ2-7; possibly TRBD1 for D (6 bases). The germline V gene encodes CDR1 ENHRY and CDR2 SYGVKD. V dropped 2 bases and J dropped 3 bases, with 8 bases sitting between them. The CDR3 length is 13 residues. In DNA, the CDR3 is TGTGCCATCAGTGAGCCGGACAGCTACGAGCAGTACTTC. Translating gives CAISEPDSYEQYF.

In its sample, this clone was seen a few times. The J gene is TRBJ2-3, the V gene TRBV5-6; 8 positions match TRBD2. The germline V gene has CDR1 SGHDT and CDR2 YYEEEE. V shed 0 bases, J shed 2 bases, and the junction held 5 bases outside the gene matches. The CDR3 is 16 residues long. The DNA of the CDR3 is TGTGCCAGCAGCTTGGCCCAGCGGGGGCCCACAGATACGCAGTATTTT. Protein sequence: CASSLAQRGPTDTQYF.

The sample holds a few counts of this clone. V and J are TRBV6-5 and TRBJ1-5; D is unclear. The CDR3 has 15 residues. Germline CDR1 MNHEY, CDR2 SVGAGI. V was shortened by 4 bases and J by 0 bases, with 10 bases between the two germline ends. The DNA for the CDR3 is TGTGCCAGCAGTTCCCAAGCCTATAGCAATCAGCCCCAGCATTTT. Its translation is CASSSQAYSNQPQHF.

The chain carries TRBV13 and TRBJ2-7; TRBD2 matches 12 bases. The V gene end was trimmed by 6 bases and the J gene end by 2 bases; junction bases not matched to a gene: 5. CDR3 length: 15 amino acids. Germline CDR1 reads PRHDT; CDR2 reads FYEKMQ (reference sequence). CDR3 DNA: TGTGCCAGCAGTCTTACTAGCGGGGGGCCCTACGAGCAGTACTTC. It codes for CASSLTSGGPYEQYF.

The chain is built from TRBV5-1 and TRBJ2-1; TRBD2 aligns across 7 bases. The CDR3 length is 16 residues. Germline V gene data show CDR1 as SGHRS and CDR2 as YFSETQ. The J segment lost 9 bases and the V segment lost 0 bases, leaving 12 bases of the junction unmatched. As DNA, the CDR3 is TGCGCCAGCAGCTTGGTTGGGACTACCCGCTCAGGTGAGCAGTTCTTC. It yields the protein CASSLVGTTRSGEQFF.